This note documents a single T cell receptor (beta chain) sequence. The germline V gene has CDR1 KGHSH and CDR2 LQKENI. This CDR3 spans 19 amino acids. V lost 6 bases to trimming and J lost 5 bases, with 31 bases between them. This specimen belongs to a study of T cell responses to AZD1222 COVID-19 vaccine. TCRdb's table, derived via immunoSEQ multiplex PCR, lists solely in-frame clones and lacks some. The repertoire holds over 150,000 clones, with roughly 88% as singletons. The J gene is TRBJ1-2, the V gene TRBV18; the D gene is possibly TRBD1 (5 bases). The sequence was collected from an adult in good health. The sample consisted of peripheral blood, taken on day 0 of AZD1222 vaccination. The CDR3 sequence is CASSPGTLTAPEGLYGYTF. The CDR3 DNA sequence: TGTGCCAGCTCGCCGGGTACTCTGACAGCGCCCGAGGGATTGTATGGCTACACCTTC.